This T cell receptor (beta chain) is from a study of CD8 T cells in Susac syndrome. An input of roughly 0.5 to 1 ug of RNA was subjected to reverse transcription using random hexamers. TCRdb reprocessed the immunoSEQ multiplex PCR reads via MiXCR and lists one record per CDR3 protein. The sample lists approximately 160,000 distinct CDR3 sequences, around 95% occurring once. The patients with Susac syndrome satisfied recently defined diagnostic criteria for either definite or probable disease. Germline-derived CDR1 and CDR2 are LNHDA and SQIVND (reference sequence). V was clipped by 2 bases and J by 9 bases, with 15 bases between them. The CDR3 has 14 amino acids.

V is TRBV19 and J is TRBJ2-3; D remains ambiguous. This TCR derives from a human donor with Susac syndrome. Source material: CD4+ T cells from PBMCs. The CDR3 bases are TGTGCCAGTAGTATAAACCGAGGCCCGATGACGCAGTATTTT. Amino acid sequence: CASSINRGPMTQYF.